This note documents a single TCR beta chain sequence. The data derive from a study of cytomegalovirus exposure and HLA in healthy donors. Use of 60 Vbeta and 13 Jbeta primers characterized the PCR. Method: immunoSEQ multiplex PCR; TCRdb's copy keeps in-frame clones and lacks some. The repertoire holds approximately 99,000 clones, with over 75% as singletons. This CDR3 contains 17 residues. The V gene lost 3 bases and the J gene lost 0 bases, with 15 bases spanning the gap. Germline lookup yields CDR1 SGHNT and CDR2 YENEEA. The source material was PBMCs. The rearrangement uses TRBV11-3 and TRBJ2-1; D may be TRBD2 (6 bases). This receptor was obtained from a man aged 35 to 55 in good health and CMV-seropositive. CDR3 amino acids: CASSLGYGRSSYNEQFF. DNA of the CDR3: TGTGCCAGCAGCTTGGGTTACGGGAGATCCTCCTACAATGAGCAGTTCTTC.